Listed below are T cell receptor beta chains from one sample, sequenced in a study of blood T cell repertoires in COVID-19. The table came from immunoSEQ multiplex PCR; TCRdb's copy has only in-frame clones and leaves some out. The repertoire holds 180,000 or so clones, with 85% to 90% as singletons. Material: peripheral blood. The origin of the receptors is a woman aged 55-70 years with acute or convalescent COVID-19. Each CDR3 is given with its conserved first and last residue. The D gene is left open where the match is weak. The size field is filled for only some rows; it gives once, few, many or a size class.

TRBD1,TRBJ1-2,NA,TRBV5-1,TGCGCCAGCAGTCCTACTCCAGGGGGCATGGACTATGGCTACACCTTC,CASSPTPGGMDYGYTF
TRBD2,TRBJ2-3,NA,TRBV9,TGTGCCAGCAGCGTACAGCCGACTAGCGCAGTCGGAGATACGCAGTATTTT,CASSVQPTSAVGDTQYF
NA,TRBJ1-1,NA,TRBV6-5,TGTGCCAGCAGTCCGCGGGGGGCGCGAAACACTGAAGCTTTCTTT,CASSPRGARNTEAFF
TRBD1,TRBJ2-7,NA,TRBV7-9,TGTGCCAGCAGCTACGACGCAGGGGGCCGGGGCGAGCAGTACTTC,CASSYDAGGRGEQYF
NA,TRBJ1-4,NA,TRBV19,TGTGCCAGTAGTATAGATCCCAGGGGACGGGAAAAACTGTTTTTT,CASSIDPRGREKLFF
NA,TRBJ1-2,NA,TRBV3-1/TRBV3-2,TGTGCCAGCAGCTTCAGGACAGCTAACTATGGCTACACCTTC,CASSFRTANYGYTF
NA,TRBJ1-5,NA,TRBV2,TGTGCCAGCAGAGCGGACAGCAATCAGCCCCAGCATTTT,CASRADSNQPQHF
TRBD1,TRBJ1-1,NA,TRBV19,TGTGCCAGTACCCCAAGGACAGGGGCCTCATTCACTGAAGCTTTCTTT,CASTPRTGASFTEAFF
TRBD1,TRBJ2-7,NA,TRBV28,TGTGCCAGCAGTGGCCGGGACAGGGGGAGGTCCTACGAGCAGTACTTC,CASSGRDRGRSYEQYF
NA,TRBJ1-1,NA,TRBV28,TGTGCCAGCAGTCCCTATAAAAGTTATGAAGCTTTCTTT,CASSPYKSYEAFF
TRBD2,TRBJ2-5,NA,TRBV19,TGTGCCAGTAGTATTACTGGGACTAGCGGGAGAGAGACCCAGTACTTC,CASSITGTSGRETQYF
TRBD1,TRBJ1-3,NA,TRBV24-1,TGTGCCACCAGTGATTTACAAGGGGACAGGGGGCGCAGGGGGTGTGGAAACACCATATATTTT,CATSDLQGDRGRRGCGNTIYF
TRBD1,TRBJ2-6,NA,TRBV3-1/TRBV3-2,TGTGCCAGCAGGTCAGGGGGTATTTCTGGGGCCAACGTCCTGACTTTC,CASRSGGISGANVLTF
NA,TRBJ2-1,NA,TRBV7-3,TGTGCCAGCAGTCCCGCGGGGAGTCGAAATGAGCAGTTCTTC,CASSPAGSRNEQFF
NA,TRBJ1-4,NA,TRBV7-3,TGTGCCAGCAGCTTATCCGGAGGCCCCGATGAAAAACTGTTTTTT,CASSLSGGPDEKLFF
NA,TRBJ1-1,once,TRBV10-3,TGTGCCATCAGTCCCTTAAATGGGGGACTTGAAGCTTTCTTT,CAISPLNGGLEAFF
TRBD1,TRBJ1-5,NA,TRBV19,TGTGCCAGTAGTATACTCGGGACAGGGGGCTCTCAGCCCCAGCATTTT,CASSILGTGGSQPQHF
TRBD1,TRBJ2-1,NA,TRBV29-1,TGCAGCTTTGCCGGGACAGGGGGTCATAAGATCTACAATGAGCAGTTCTTC,CSFAGTGGHKIYNEQFF
TRBD1,TRBJ2-4,few,TRBV20-1,TGCAGTGCAAACATCGACAGGGGCCAGTACTTC,CSANIDRGQYF
TRBD1,TRBJ2-2,once,TRBV10-1,TGCGCCAGCAGTGAGGCTTATGGACAGGGTACCGGGGAGCTGTTTTTT,CASSEAYGQGTGELFF
TRBD1,TRBJ2-2,few,TRBV6-5,TGTGCCGGTCAACGGGACAGAAACACCGGGGAGCTGTTTTTT,CAGQRDRNTGELFF
NA,TRBJ1-3,NA,TRBV30,TGTGCCTGGAGTACTCAACCGTCTGGAAACACCATATATTTT,CAWSTQPSGNTIYF
TRBD2,TRBJ2-3,NA,TRBV2,TGTGCCAGCAGCCGACTAGCGCAGTCCACAGATACGCAGTATTTT,CASSRLAQSTDTQYF
NA,TRBJ2-1,NA,TRBV5-4,TGTGCCAGCAGCTCCGGGACTGTCCCTTACAATGAGCAGTTCTTC,CASSSGTVPYNEQFF
NA,TRBJ1-1,NA,TRBV6-5,TGTGCCAGCAGTTTATTGCGCGGGGGTGAAGCTTTCTTT,CASSLLRGGEAFF
TRBD2,TRBJ2-5,once,TRBV5-4,TGTGCCAGCAGCTTAACTAGCGCTCCCGGGACCCAGTACTTC,CASSLTSAPGTQYF
TRBD1,TRBJ2-4,NA,TRBV28,TGTGCCAGCAGGCAAGGGACAGCCAACATTCAGTACTTC,CASRQGTANIQYF
TRBD2,TRBJ2-7,NA,TRBV3-1/TRBV3-2,TGTGCCAGCAGCCGTTTAGCGGGAGGCTCCTACGAGCAGTACTTC,CASSRLAGGSYEQYF
NA,TRBJ2-3,few,TRBV29-1,TGCAGCGCCAACATGTGGGATACGCAGTATTTT,CSANMWDTQYF
TRBD1,TRBJ2-1,NA,TRBV19,TGTGCCAGTAGTACAATAGGGGGCCATGAGCAGTTCTTC,CASSTIGGHEQFF
TRBD1,TRBJ2-1,once,TRBV6-2/TRBV6-3,TGTGCCAGCAGTTACGGGACAGGCTCCTACAATGAGCAGTTCTTC,CASSYGTGSYNEQFF
NA,TRBJ2-1,NA,TRBV25-1,TGTGCCAGCAGTGACCCCCGGACAGCTGGGGGTGAGCAGTTCTTC,CASSDPRTAGGEQFF
TRBD2,TRBJ2-1,NA,TRBV19,TGTGCCAGTAGTATAGGGTGGACTAGCGGGATAAGTGAGCAGTTCTTC,CASSIGWTSGISEQFF
NA,TRBJ2-2,NA,TRBV9,TGTGCCAGCAGCCCAGGGGTTGACGGGGAGCTGTTTTTT,CASSPGVDGELFF
NA,TRBJ2-3,NA,TRBV27,TGTGCCAGCAGTAACGACAGGAGTCACTACACAGATACGCAGTATTTT,CASSNDRSHYTDTQYF
TRBD2,TRBJ2-3,NA,TRBV19,TGTGCCAGTAGTCCAACTAGCGGGACTTTAGGGGATACGCAGTATTTT,CASSPTSGTLGDTQYF
TRBD2,TRBJ2-1,NA,TRBV19,TGTGCCAGTAGTATAAGCGGGAGCAAGTATGAGCAGTTCTTC,CASSISGSKYEQFF
NA,TRBJ1-4,NA,TRBV21-1,TGTGCCAGCAGCAGGGCCGGGACAGACGATGAAAAACTGTTTTTT,CASSRAGTDDEKLFF
TRBD2,TRBJ2-1,NA,TRBV2,TGTGCCAGCAGTAAGGAGGGAACTAGCGGACACAATGAGCAGTTCTTC,CASSKEGTSGHNEQFF
NA,TRBJ2-1,few,TRBV19,TGTGCCAGCCGCCTCGGGACTTCCTACAATGAGCAGTTCTTC,CASRLGTSYNEQFF
NA,TRBJ2-5,once,TRBV12-2,TGTGCAAGTCGCTTAGTACGGGCGTCGGCAGGGTCATTCCCGCAAGAGACCCAGTACTTC,CASRLVRASAGSFPQETQYF
NA,TRBJ2-7,NA,TRBV10-3,TGTGCCATCAGTACCAGGGCCTCCTACGAGCAGTACTTC,CAISTRASYEQYF
NA,TRBJ1-1,NA,TRBV19,TGTGCCAGTAGTCTTGGCGGATCTTTGAACACTGAAGCTTTCTTT,CASSLGGSLNTEAFF
NA,TRBJ1-5,NA,TRBV5-1,TGCGCCAGCAGCGTGGACAGTAGCAATCAGCCCCAGCATTTT,CASSVDSSNQPQHF
TRBD1,TRBJ1-1,once,TRBV28,TGTGCCAGCAGAGTACAGGGGTTGAACACTGAAGCTTTCTTT,CASRVQGLNTEAFF
TRBD1,TRBJ2-1,NA,TRBV23-1,TGCGCCAGCAGTCCCGTGGGGGTAGACAGGGGGGCTGTCAATGAGCAGTTCTTC,CASSPVGVDRGAVNEQFF
TRBD1,TRBJ2-5,NA,TRBV7-6,TGTGCCAGCAGCTCAGGGGGCGCGGGGCAAGAGACCCAGTACTTC,CASSSGGAGQETQYF
NA,TRBJ1-1,NA,TRBV6-6,TGTGCCAGCAGTTTATCGGGTGCCAATGAAGCTTTCTTT,CASSLSGANEAFF
NA,TRBJ1-4,NA,TRBV28,TGTGCCAGCAGCAGGGTTTCGACTAATGAAAAACTGTTTTTT,CASSRVSTNEKLFF
NA,TRBJ2-3,NA,TRBV7-8,TGTGCCAGCAGAGGGCGGGGCGACTCTGCTACGCAGTATTTT,CASRGRGDSATQYF
TRBD2,TRBJ2-3,NA,TRBV5-1,TGCGCCAGCAGCTACGGGACTAGCGGGGTCACAGATACGCAGTATTTT,CASSYGTSGVTDTQYF
TRBD2,TRBJ2-1,NA,TRBV3-1/TRBV3-2,TGTGCCAGCAGCCAAGGAGCACTAGCGAAATACAATGAGCAGTTCTTC,CASSQGALAKYNEQFF
TRBD2,TRBJ2-1,NA,TRBV6-5,TGTGCCAGCAGTTACGGGGGAGGGCCTAATGAGCAGTTCTTC,CASSYGGGPNEQFF
NA,TRBJ2-1,NA,TRBV19,TGTGCCAGTAGGTCGGACTCAAACCCCTACAATGAGCAGTTCTTC,CASRSDSNPYNEQFF
TRBD1,TRBJ1-6,NA,TRBV2,TGTGCCAGCGGGGAGACAGGGGGGAATTCACCCCTCCACTTT,CASGETGGNSPLHF
NA,TRBJ1-2,NA,TRBV29-1,TGCAGCGTTGTGGAGGGGCAGAACTATGGCTACACCTTC,CSVVEGQNYGYTF